A single sample is the source of the 30 T cell receptor beta chains below, sequenced in a study of T-cell memory formation after mild COVID-19 (dated by TCRdb to the early 2020s). The library was made by 5' RACE. The sample was run on an Illumina NovaSeq 6000. TCRdb trimmed the raw reads at Q25, called clones with MiXCR and kept productive beta chains. Under each unique CDR3 protein, matching rows form one entry showing the most common genes and DNA. The sample includes approximately 65,000 distinct CDR3 sequences, with over 8.5% observed a single time. Jointly, the top ten make up approximately 1% of the sample. Sample: PBMCs or a T cell subset sorted from them (not recorded which). These receptors were obtained from a young man who had mild COVID-19 (a few samples of this study predate the infection). The sample titles of this study are shuffled in the database, so cell type and time point are left out; the donor was told from shared clones.

The rearrangement uses TRBV9 and TRBJ1-2; D gene unclear. The ends were cut back, 4 bases at V and 3 bases at J, with 13 bases in the middle. This CDR3 spans 14 amino acids. Germline CDR1 SGDLS, CDR2 YYNGEE. In nucleotides, the CDR3 is TGTGCCAGCAGCCCAGATCTGGGTGACTATGGCTACACCTTC. It is translated as CASSPDLGDYGYTF.

The sample holds a few counts of this clonotype. The V gene is TRBV10-3, the J gene TRBJ2-2; D may be TRBD2 (5 bases). Trimming stripped 0 bases from V and 6 bases from J, with 8 bases between. This CDR3 has 14 residues. The germline gives CDR1 ENHRY, CDR2 SYGVKD. As DNA, the CDR3 is TGTGCCATCAGTGAGTCGGACGGGGCCGGGGAGCTGTTTTTT. It specifies CAISESDGAGELFF.

The chain uses TRBV21-1 and TRBJ2-7; the tabulated D call, TRBD1, remains unverified against the DNA. TRBV21-1 is reported as a pseudogene. The CDR3 covers 15 residues. The CDR3 spells CASSMRWGRAYEQYV. The CDR3 bases are TGTGCCAGCAGCATGAGGTGGGGCAGAGCCTACGAGCAGTACGTC.

This clonotype was recorded at least ten times. The rearrangement joins TRBV6-1 to TRBJ2-5; a weak D match, TRBD2 (6 bases). The CDR3 has 15 amino acids. V was shortened by 6 bases and J by 3 bases, with 17 bases between the two germline ends. CDR1 is MNHNS, CDR2 SASEGT, per germline. CDR3 region: CASRQTPGVEETQYF. As DNA, the CDR3 is TGTGCCAGCAGACAGACCCCGGGAGTGGAAGAGACCCAGTACTTC.

This clonotype was observed a few times. The chain employs TRBV3-1 and TRBJ1-4; D unresolved. Trimming cost V 0 bases and J 15 bases, with 8 bases left between them. Germline lookup yields CDR1 LGHDT and CDR2 YNNKEL (reference sequence). There are 11 residues in the CDR3. The CDR3 bases are TGTGCCAGCAGCCAAGATTCCCTCTTGTTTTTT. It translates to CASSQDSLLFF.

This clonotype showed up many times. The rearrangement links TRBV12-3 or TRBV12-4 to TRBJ2-3, with 7 bases that match TRBD2. The CDR3 loop spans 15 amino acids. J gave up 1 base and V 4 bases, and 5 bases lay outside the gene matches. CDR3 sequence: CASSSSTSGTDTQYF. The CDR3 DNA reads TGTGCCAGCAGTTCCTCCACTAGCGGCACAGATACGCAGTATTTT.

The chain carries TRBV18 and TRBJ1-5; D is possibly TRBD1 (6 bases). Germline loops: CDR1 KGHSH, CDR2 LQKENI. V was pared by 3 bases and J by 4 bases, with 10 bases between. This CDR3 has 14 residues. The DNA for the CDR3 is TGTGCCAGCTCACCGGACCAGGGGAATCAGCCCCAGCATTTT. Encoded protein: CASSPDQGNQPQHF. The full variable domain, rest sourced from reference TRBV18 and TRBJ1-5, is NAGVMQNPRHLVRRRGQEARLRCSPMKGHSHVYWYRQLPEEGLKFMVYLQKENIIDESGMPKERFSAEFPKEGPSILRIQQVVRGDSAAYFCASSPDQGNQPQHFGDGTRLSIL.

Many counts were recorded for this clonotype. This chain links TRBV5-1 with TRBJ2-5; 8 nucleotides align to TRBD2. Germline V gives CDR1 SGHRS, CDR2 YFSETQ. The CDR3 consists of 15 residues. With V trimmed by 5 bases and J by 3 bases, 9 bases remained unmatched. This chain's CDR3 is CASRSGGLSKETQYF. The CDR3 bases are TGCGCCAGCAGAAGCGGGGGACTATCAAAAGAGACCCAGTACTTC.

The rearrangement links TRBV25-1 to TRBJ2-5; D might be TRBD1 (5 bases). With 8 bases removed from V and 5 bases from J, the gap between germline ends came to 18 bases. The CDR3 length is 14 residues. Germline-derived CDR1 and CDR2 are MGHDK and SYGVNS. In nucleotides, the CDR3 is TGTGCCAGCGGCGACAGTCTCACTGGGGAGACCCAGTACTTC. Translation gives CASGDSLTGETQYF.

This chain uses TRBV7-2 with TRBJ2-5; 9 bases map to TRBD2. The CDR3 covers 15 residues. Germline CDR1 SGHTA, CDR2 FQGNSA. V dropped 3 bases and J dropped 4; count of bases not matched to a gene: 6. The CDR3 DNA reads as TGTGCCAGCAGCTTTGGCGGGGGGGCCGGAGAGACCCAGTACTTC. As protein: CASSFGGGAGETQYF.

The V gene is TRBV29-1, the J gene TRBJ1-6; D call uncertain. This CDR3 comprises 12 residues. The germline V gene has CDR1 SQVTM and CDR2 ANQGSEA. Trimming took 4 bases from V and 10 from J, leaving 11 bases between them. CDR3 residues: CSVGEGHSPLHF. The DNA of the CDR3 is TGCAGCGTTGGGGAAGGGCACTCACCCCTCCACTTT.

J is TRBJ2-5 and V is TRBV7-9; perhaps D is TRBD1 or TRBD2 (5 bases each). The V gene's germline CDR1 is SEHNR and CDR2 FQNEAQ (reference sequence). The CDR3 contains 14 residues. Trimming shortened V by 0 bases and J by 4 bases, and 9 bases separated the two germline ends. CDR3 in amino acids: CASSLAGVGETQYF. The CDR3 DNA follows: TGTGCCAGCAGCTTAGCGGGGGTTGGAGAGACCCAGTACTTC.

This clonotype was recorded a few times. The chain employs TRBV20-1 and TRBJ2-3; D is perhaps TRBD2 (6 bases). Trimming stripped 0 bases from V and 2 bases from J, with 9 bases between. CDR3 length: 14 amino acids. Germline loops: CDR1 DFQATT, CDR2 SNEGSKA (reference sequence). The CDR3 here is CSARDERVTDTQYF. CDR3 DNA sequence: TGCAGTGCTAGAGATGAGCGGGTCACAGATACGCAGTATTTT.

This clonotype showed up just a few times. The rearrangement joins TRBV24-1 to TRBJ2-5, with no clear D. V was pared by 3 bases and J by 0 bases, with 13 bases between. Germline V gene data show CDR1 as KGHDR and CDR2 as SFDVKD. The CDR3 runs 16 residues. The CDR3 loop is CATSDGTHRYQETQYF. The CDR3 coding sequence is TGTGCCACCAGTGATGGTACCCATAGGTACCAAGAGACCCAGTACTTC.

This clonotype was detected many times. The CDR3, as DNA: TGTGCCAGCAGCTTTGGGACAGATACACCCCTCCACTTT. It yields the protein CASSFGTDTPLHF. This rearrangement joins TRBV5-6 to TRBJ1-6; 7 positions agree with TRBD1. The germline CDR1 and CDR2 sequences are SGHDT and YYEEEE. The CDR3 consists of 13 residues. The ends lost 2 bases at V and 11 bases at J; junction bases unmatched: 4.

This clonotype was seen a handful of times. The chain couples TRBV14 to TRBJ2-7; D unresolved. The germline CDR1 and CDR2 sequences are SGHDN and FVKESK. The germline V and J ends were trimmed by 2 bases and 2 bases, with 1 base remaining between them. The CDR3 extends over 11 amino acids. The CDR3 DNA reads TGTGCCAGCAGCCAAACCTACGAGCAGTACTTC. Translation gives CASSQTYEQYF.

The chain employs TRBV18 and TRBJ1-5; D uncertain. V lost 2 bases and J 3 bases, leaving 8 bases between the germline ends. CDR3 length: 14 amino acids. CDR1 is KGHSH, CDR2 LQKENI, per germline. For the CDR3, the DNA is TGTGCCAGCTCACCATTGCAGGTCAATCAGCCCCAGCATTTT. It codes for CASSPLQVNQPQHF.

This clonotype was picked up a small number of times. This chain connects TRBV7-2 to TRBJ1-5; no clear D. V was cut by 4 bases and J by 5 bases, with 9 bases left in between. This CDR3 contains 13 residues. Germline V CDR1 and CDR2: SGHTA, FQGNSA. In DNA, the CDR3 is TGTGCCAGCAGCTCGTCTAGGGATCAGCCCCAGCATTTT. Amino acids: CASSSSRDQPQHF.

This clonotype was seen more than once but under ten times. V usage is TRBV4-2 and J usage is TRBJ2-2; possible D gene TRBD2, 6 bases. CDR3 length equals 15 residues. CDR1 and CDR2 (germline): LGHNA, YNFKEQ. Trimming took off 1 base at V and 1 base at J, with 7 bases between the two ends. CDR3 DNA sequence: TGTGCCAGCAGCCAAGTGGAGGGGAACACCGGGGAGCTGTTTTTT. Its protein is CASSQVEGNTGELFF.

This clonotype came up many times. The rearrangement joins TRBV7-2 to TRBJ2-7; no firm D call. Germline CDR1 SGHTA, CDR2 FQGNSA. V was trimmed by 1 base and J by 7 bases, leaving 17 bases between them. CDR3 length: 15 residues. The CDR3 sequence is CASSLDLAVSREQYF. CDR3 DNA sequence: TGTGCCAGCAGCTTAGATCTTGCCGTCTCTCGGGAGCAGTACTTC.

The V call is TRBV10-3, the J call TRBJ2-4; 8 positions agree with TRBD1. The CDR3 length is 13 residues. J lost 7 bases, V lost 11 bases, and 10 bases had no gene match. Germline-derived CDR1 and CDR2 are ENHRY and SYGVKD. The CDR3, as DNA: TGTGCCTCCCAGACAGGGGAGGCCAACATTCAGTACTTC. The encoded protein is CASQTGEANIQYF.

Only a few counts were recorded for this clonotype. V is TRBV30 and J is TRBJ2-6; D possibly matches TRBD1 or TRBD2 (5 bases each). This CDR3 comprises 16 residues. V was shortened by 0 bases and J by 2 bases, with 11 bases between the two germline ends. Germline CDR1 and CDR2: GTSNPN and SVGIG (reference sequence). CDR3 bases: TGTGCCTGGAGTGTACGGGGCAGGGCTGGGGCCAACGTCCTGACTTTC. This codes for CAWSVRGRAGANVLTF.

V gene TRBV30 combines with J gene TRBJ2-5; 9 bases line up with TRBD2. The CDR3 sequence is 15 residues long. CDR1 is GTSNPN and CDR2 is SVGIG in the germline V gene (reference sequence). V shed 0 bases and J 5 bases; nucleotides not matched to a gene: 7. This chain's CDR3 is CAWSVGRGGRETQYF. CDR3 nucleotides: TGTGCCTGGAGTGTCGGGCGGGGGGGCCGCGAGACCCAGTACTTC.

This clonotype was picked up one time. The chain employs TRBV7-9 and TRBJ1-2, with D possibly TRBD1 on 6 matching bases. V dropped 5 bases and J dropped 4 bases, with 23 bases sitting between them. The CDR3 consists of 17 residues. CDR1 and CDR2 (germline): SEHNR, FQNEAQ (reference sequence). CDR3 sequence (DNA): TGTGCCAGCAGCCCTAAGGATCCGACAGGTCCGAGCTATGGCTACACCTTC. It encodes CASSPKDPTGPSYGYTF. Together with reference TRBV7-9 and TRBJ1-2, the CDR3 gives the full variable domain: DTGVSQNPRHKITKRGQNVTFRCDPISEHNRLYWYRQTLGQGPEFLTYFQNEAQLEKSRLLSDRFSAERPKGSFSTLEIQRTEQGDSAMYLCASSPKDPTGPSYGYTFGSGTRLTVV.

This clonotype was detected only a few times. V is TRBV7-8 and J is TRBJ2-2, with 9 bases aligning to TRBD2. Germline CDR1 SGHVS, CDR2 FQNEAQ. With V trimmed by 4 bases and J by 4 bases, 13 bases remained unmatched. This CDR3 contains 18 residues. The CDR3 reads CASSSRPIAGGTTGELFF. Written as DNA, the CDR3 is TGTGCCAGCAGCTCCCGACCGATTGCGGGGGGGACCACCGGGGAGCTGTTTTTT.

There are a few counts of this clonotype. The genes are TRBV20-1 and TRBJ2-3, with D perhaps matching TRBD1 or TRBD2 (6 bases each). The V end lost 5 bases, the J end lost 1 base, and 16 bases lay between the germline ends. This CDR3 region has 15 residues. Germline V CDR1 and CDR2: DFQATT, SNEGSKA (reference sequence). Here the CDR3 reads CSALRDGGGTDTQYF. Here the CDR3 DNA reads TGCAGTGCTCTCCGAGACGGGGGCGGCACAGATACGCAGTATTTT.

The rearrangement links TRBV5-1 to TRBJ2-2; the D gene is possibly TRBD2 (7 bases). The V end was cut by 5 bases, the J end by 8 bases, with 19 bases between. Germline V CDR1 and CDR2: SGHRS, YFSETQ. The CDR3 sequence is 15 residues long. Here the CDR3 reads CASRTPAGAGGELFF. For the CDR3, the DNA is TGCGCCAGCAGGACCCCCGCGGGGGCTGGGGGGGAGCTGTTTTTT.

At least ten counts were recorded for this clonotype. The V and J genes are TRBV5-1 and TRBJ2-5, with D uncertain. V shed 3 bases and J shed 4 bases, with 10 bases lying between them. The CDR3 consists of 13 residues. Germline-derived CDR1 and CDR2 are SGHRS and YFSETQ. CDR3 amino acids: CASSWDSGETQYF. CDR3 bases: TGCGCCAGCAGCTGGGATTCGGGAGAGACCCAGTACTTC.

This clonotype was seen only a few times. This chain uses TRBV6-2 or TRBV6-3 with TRBJ2-1, with D unclear. V lost 0 bases, J lost 12 bases, and 12 bases lay in between. The CDR3 consists of 13 residues. Germline lookup yields CDR1 MNHEY and CDR2 SVGEGT. CDR3 nucleotides: TGTGCCAGCAGTTACTCGATTATTCGGAGGCAGTTCTTC. Protein sequence: CASSYSIIRRQFF.

The genes are TRBV12-3 or TRBV12-4 and TRBJ1-5; 11 nucleotides align to TRBD1. V lost 5 bases to trimming and J lost 6 bases; unmatched junction nucleotides: 6. The CDR3 runs 15 residues. The CDR3 DNA follows: TGTGCCAGCAGTCAGGGGACAGGGGGAACTCAGCCCCAGCATTTT. Residues: CASSQGTGGTQPQHF.